The T cell receptor (beta chain) under discussion was sequenced for a study of cytomegalovirus exposure and HLA in healthy donors. Germline CDR1 reads SNHLY; CDR2 reads FYNNEI. V lost 6 bases, J lost 5 bases, and 11 bases stayed unmatched. The CDR3 loop spans 17 amino acids. The PCR employed 60 Vbeta primers together with 13 Jbeta primers. Some clones are missing from TCRdb's copy, which holds only in-frame ones; the method was immunoSEQ multiplex PCR. The sample gives approximately 210,000 clones, more than 60% of which show up once; 2% to 2.5% is in the top ten. This chain uses TRBV2 with TRBJ2-5; 14 nucleotides align to TRBD2. This TCR came from a woman in her twenties or thirties in good health and CMV-seropositive. The sequencing input was PBMCs. CDR3 loop: CASRRRTSGGRGETQYF. The CDR3 DNA is TGTGCCAGCAGAAGACGGACTAGCGGGGGGCGTGGGGAGACCCAGTACTTC.